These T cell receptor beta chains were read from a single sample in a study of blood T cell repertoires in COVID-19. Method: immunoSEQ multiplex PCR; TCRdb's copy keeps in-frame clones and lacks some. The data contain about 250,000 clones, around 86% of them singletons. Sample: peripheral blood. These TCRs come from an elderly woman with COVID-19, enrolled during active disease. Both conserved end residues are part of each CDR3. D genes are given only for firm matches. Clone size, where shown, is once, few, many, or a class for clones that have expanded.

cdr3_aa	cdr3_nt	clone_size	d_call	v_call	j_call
CAGSLSGQINYGYTF	TGTGCCGGCAGCCTTTCAGGACAGATAAACTATGGCTACACCTTC	-	-	TRBV7-9	TRBJ1-2
CSAAGNSPLHF	TGCAGTGCCGCAGGCAATTCACCCCTCCACTTT	few	-	TRBV20-1	TRBJ1-6
CASSWDTSAKKLFF	TGTGCCAGCAGTTGGGACACTTCTGCGAAAAAACTGTTTTTT	-	-	TRBV6-2/TRBV6-3	TRBJ1-4
CVRSLCYRGWGYTF	TGTGTCAGAAGCTTATGTTACAGGGGCTGGGGCTACACCTTC	-	-	TRBV7-5	TRBJ1-2
CASSFGTGPQETQYF	TGTGCCAGCAGCTTTGGGACAGGGCCCCAAGAGACCCAGTACTTC	-	TRBD1	TRBV11-1	TRBJ2-5
CASSLWEGDGYTF	TGTGCCAGCAGCTTATGGGAGGGAGATGGCTACACCTTC	-	-	TRBV7-2	TRBJ1-2
CASSPTGTGGGTEAFF	TGTGCCAGCAGCCCTACCGGGACGGGGGGCGGCACTGAAGCTTTCTTT	-	-	TRBV7-9	TRBJ1-1
CAISGTGESTGELFF	TGTGCCATCAGTGGAACAGGGGAAAGCACCGGGGAGCTGTTTTTT	-	TRBD1	TRBV10-3	TRBJ2-2
CAGGTGLSTQYF	TGTGCCGGCGGGACTGGCCTTTCCACGCAGTATTTT	-	-	TRBV2	TRBJ2-3
CASSLLGAYYGYTF	TGTGCCAGCAGCCTCCTAGGGGCCTATTATGGCTACACCTTC	-	-	TRBV3-1/TRBV3-2	TRBJ1-2
CASSLGRGSTYEQYF	TGTGCCAGCAGCTTAGGACGGGGGTCGACCTACGAGCAGTACTTC	-	-	TRBV7-2	TRBJ2-7
CASSMDGNYGYTF	TGCGCCAGCAGCATGGACGGTAACTATGGCTACACCTTC	once	-	TRBV5-1	TRBJ1-2
CASSRDSLHNYGYTF	TGTGCCAGCAGCCGGGACAGCCTTCACAACTATGGCTACACCTTC	-	TRBD1	TRBV6-5	TRBJ1-2
CASSGTSGGLYNEQFF	TGCGCCAGCAGCGGTACTAGCGGGGGGTTATACAATGAGCAGTTCTTC	-	TRBD2	TRBV5-1	TRBJ2-1
CASSYTGRRGNTEAFF	TGTGCCAGCAGTTACACAGGCCGCAGGGGGAACACTGAAGCTTTCTTT	-	-	TRBV6-2/TRBV6-3	TRBJ1-1
CATSGEDSNQPQHF	TGTGCCACCTCCGGGGAAGATAGCAATCAGCCCCAGCATTTT	-	-	TRBV19	TRBJ1-5
CASGLIGQLNTEAFF	TGTGCCAGCGGGCTAATCGGACAGTTGAACACTGAAGCTTTCTTT	-	-	TRBV28	TRBJ1-1
CASAHDRVAKNIQYF	TGTGCCAGTGCTCACGACAGAGTAGCCAAAAACATTCAGTACTTC	-	-	TRBV19	TRBJ2-4
CASSLIQGNTGYTF	TGCGCCAGCAGCCTCATACAGGGGAATACAGGCTACACCTTC	few	TRBD1	TRBV4-3	TRBJ1-2
CASSPPGRARGTEAFF	TGTGCCAGCAGCCCGCCAGGGAGGGCTCGCGGCACTGAAGCTTTCTTT	-	-	TRBV7-2	TRBJ1-1